The clone carrying this TCR beta chain appeared a single time. Its antigen is unidentified. The authors ran a second PCR of about 7 to 11 cycles using a sample-barcoded 5' primer and a J-beta primer mix. CDR3-containing paired-end reads numbering at least 2.5 million came from each sample. TCRdb processed the 5' RACE reads anew with MiXCR; each CDR3 protein has one entry. The table records about 1.4 million distinct CDR3 sequences, 59% of them present only once. Germline V CDR1 and CDR2: MGHRA, YSYEKL. The CDR3 sequence is 14 residues long. The ends were cut back, 7 bases at V and 3 bases at J, with 15 bases in the middle. This specimen belongs to a study of blood T cells in healthy people across ages. Whole-study findings and limits: More naive CD4+ cells and higher diversity were found in long-lived than in aged donors.

This rearrangement joins TRBV4-1 to TRBJ1-2; D gene uncertain. This TCR derives from a man between 18 and 35 years old in good health. The sample was blood. The CDR3 protein is CASTAAGSDYGYTF. The CDR3 bases are TGCGCCAGCACCGCAGCCGGGAGTGACTATGGCTACACCTTC.